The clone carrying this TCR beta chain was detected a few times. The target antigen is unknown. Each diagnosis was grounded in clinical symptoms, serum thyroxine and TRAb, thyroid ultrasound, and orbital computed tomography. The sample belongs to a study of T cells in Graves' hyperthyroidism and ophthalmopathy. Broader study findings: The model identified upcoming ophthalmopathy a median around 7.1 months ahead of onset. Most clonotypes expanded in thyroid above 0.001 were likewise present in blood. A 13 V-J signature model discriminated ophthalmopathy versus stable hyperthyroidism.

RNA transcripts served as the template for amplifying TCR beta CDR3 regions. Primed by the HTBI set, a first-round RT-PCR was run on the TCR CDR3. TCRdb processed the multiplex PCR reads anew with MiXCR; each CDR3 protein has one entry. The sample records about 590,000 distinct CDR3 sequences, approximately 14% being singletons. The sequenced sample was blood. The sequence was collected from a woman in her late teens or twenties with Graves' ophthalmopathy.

The CDR3 sequence is CATQGTADYEQYF. CDR3 bases: TGTGCCACACAGGGGACTGCCGACTACGAGCAGTACTTC. This chain joins TRBV24-1 and TRBJ2-7; D perhaps matches TRBD1 (7 bases). The CDR3 contains 13 residues. Germline CDR1 reads KGHDR; CDR2 reads SFDVKD. Between the trimmed V and J ends, which lost 10 bases and 3 bases, there was a span of 15 bases.